A single sample is the source of the 15 T cell receptor beta chains below, sequenced in a study of T-cell reconstitution after alpha-beta-depleted transplantation in children (dated by TCRdb to between 2015 and 2016). Preparation of the library involved PCR. Sequencing used an Illumina HiSeq 2500. To normalize quantification of the TCRbeta repertoire, the TCR libraries were built with molecular barcoding that relied on unique molecular identifiers. TCRdb reworked the public reads: Q25 trimming with fastp, MiXCR clone assembly, productive beta chains retained. CDR3 protein duplicates are merged, each entry listing the most common genes and DNA. Within this sample are approximately 630,000 distinct CDR3 sequences, with 13% of them counted one time only. The ten largest account for approximately 0.8% of the sample. The sample's treatment or condition label, decoded: allogeneic hematopoietic cell transplantation with graft depleted of TCRalphabeta T cells and CD19 B cells.

Source: PBMCs, taken before TCRalphabeta/CD19-depleted stem cell transplant. These receptors were collected from a girl aged 2-9 years with congenital amegakaryocytic thrombocytopenia, due to receive a stem cell transplant.

The chain carries TRBV6-1 and TRBJ1-5; perhaps TRBD1 as D (6 bases). CDR3 length: 15 residues. Germline CDR1 is MNHNS and CDR2 is SASEGT. Deletions cut 2 bases from V and 5 bases from J, with 13 bases between. For the CDR3, the DNA is TGTGCCAGCAGTGAAAGTCAGGGGTGGTATCAGCCCCAGCATTTT. This codes for CASSESQGWYQPQHF.

In its sample, this clonotype was seen many times. The chain couples TRBV5-6 to TRBJ1-5; D uncertain. CDR3 length: 15 amino acids. V was pared by 6 bases and J by 2 bases, with 15 bases between. CDR1 is SGHDT and CDR2 is YYEEEE in the germline V gene. The CDR3 is CASTKFGAGNQPQHF. CDR3 sequence (DNA): TGTGCCAGCACCAAATTTGGTGCAGGCAATCAGCCCCAGCATTTT.

The chain links TRBV28 to TRBJ2-1, with D uncertain. V was pared by 2 bases and J by 4 bases, with 9 bases between. The CDR3 runs 14 residues. CDR1 and CDR2 (germline): MDHEN, SYDVKM. In DNA form, the CDR3 reads TGTGCCAGCAGTTTACCCCTATGGTACAATGAGCAGTTCTTC. This codes for CASSLPLWYNEQFF.

The chain links TRBV20-1 to TRBJ2-7; 8 bases are a match to TRBD2. V lost 3 bases and J lost 6; bases outside the gene matches: 13. This CDR3 has 15 amino acids. Germline CDR1 reads DFQATT; CDR2 reads SNEGSKA (reference sequence). The CDR3 loop is CSASVGTSVAGEQYF. As DNA, the CDR3 is TGCAGTGCTAGTGTAGGGACTAGTGTGGCGGGCGAGCAGTACTTC.

This clonotype was seen a few times. The chain recombines TRBV20-1 with TRBJ1-5, with D hard to call. The CDR3 length is 21 residues. Per germline, CDR1 DFQATT and CDR2 SNEGSKA (reference sequence). Between the trimmed V and J ends, which lost 7 bases and 0 bases, there was a span of 34 bases. For the CDR3, the DNA is TGCAGTGTACCTACCCTCGGAGCGGTTTTGCGTGGGCCCGATAGCAATCAGCCCCAGCATTTT. Its translation: CSVPTLGAVLRGPDSNQPQHF.

This clonotype was seen a few times. The genes are TRBV18 and TRBJ2-1; D may be TRBD1 or TRBD2 (5 bases each). Germline CDR1 KGHSH, CDR2 LQKENI. V was pared by 3 bases and J by 10 bases, with 10 bases between. The CDR3 extends over 12 amino acids. This CDR3 is CASSPGGEEQFF. CDR3 DNA sequence: TGTGCCAGCTCACCTGGGGGTGAGGAGCAGTTCTTC.

The rearrangement joins TRBV20-1 to TRBJ2-1, with TRBD1 matching over 8 bases. V gave up 2 bases and J gave up 6 bases; unmatched junction bases: 3. Germline V gene lookup returns CDR1 DFQATT and CDR2 SNEGSKA (reference sequence). The CDR3 has 13 residues. The CDR3 bases are TGCAGTGCTAGATGGACAGGGAGCAATGAGCAGTTCTTC. This gives the protein CSARWTGSNEQFF.

A word on this clonotype: Since a much larger clone is just one base distant, this may be a read error. This sequence joins TRBV7-3 and TRBJ2-1; TRBD2 agrees at 10 bases. Germline V lookup: CDR1 SGHTA, CDR2 FQGTGA. This CDR3 spans 17 amino acids. CDR3 coding DNA: TGTGCCAGCAGCTTTTTTCCGCCCGGGACTAGCGTGTATGAGCATTTCTTC. Encoded protein: CASSFFPPGTSVYEHFF.

This clonotype was detected many times. The chain joins TRBV10-3 to TRBJ2-1; 11 bases match TRBD1. Unmatched junction bases numbered 7, after V lost 3 bases and J lost 3 bases. CDR1 and CDR2 (germline): ENHRY, SYGVKD. The CDR3 loop spans 17 amino acids. CDR3 bases: TGTGCCATCAGTGAAATGCCCGGGACAGGGGGCTACAATGAGCAGTTCTTC. It translates to CAISEMPGTGGYNEQFF.

In this sample, this clonotype turned up many times. The rearrangement uses TRBV29-1 and TRBJ2-3, with no clear D. This CDR3 contains 13 residues. V lost 5 bases and J 7 bases, leaving 16 bases between the germline ends. CDR1 and CDR2 from the germline V gene are SQVTM and ANQGSEA. For the CDR3, the DNA is TGCAGCGTTAAGCTTTTACTCCAAAATACGCAGTATTTT. Protein product: CSVKLLLQNTQYF.

This clonotype was seen at least ten times. V is TRBV12-3 or TRBV12-4 and J is TRBJ2-7; the D is unclear. The CDR3 covers 14 residues. Trimming stripped 2 bases from V and 0 bases from J, with 8 bases between. The CDR3: CASSLKGFSYEQYF. The CDR3 coding sequence is TGTGCCAGCAGTTTAAAAGGGTTCTCCTACGAGCAGTACTTC.

Ten or more counts support this clonotype. The genes are TRBV20-1 and TRBJ2-1; perhaps TRBD2 as D (5 bases). Germline V CDR1 and CDR2: DFQATT, SNEGSKA (reference sequence). V was clipped by 3 bases and J by 3 bases, with 15 bases between them. The CDR3 covers 15 residues. This chain's CDR3 is CSARHQRADYNEQFF. The CDR3 DNA is TGCAGTGCTAGGCATCAGAGGGCCGACTACAATGAGCAGTTCTTC.

This clonotype was observed many times. CDR3 sequence (DNA): TGTGCCAGCAGCACCTGGACTAGCGGGAGGTACAATGAGCAGTTCTTC. Amino acids: CASSTWTSGRYNEQFF. This chain links TRBV7-2 with TRBJ2-1; 14 bases are shared with TRBD2. Unmatched junction bases numbered 4, after V lost 5 bases and J lost 4 bases. Germline V gene lookup returns CDR1 SGHTA and CDR2 FQGNSA. CDR3 length: 16 amino acids.

This clonotype was observed at least ten times. This rearrangement joins TRBV20-1 to TRBJ2-3; 7 nucleotides agree with TRBD2. Unmatched junction bases numbered 8, after V lost 5 bases and J lost 0 bases. The germline CDR1 and CDR2 sequences are DFQATT and SNEGSKA (reference sequence). The CDR3 sequence is 15 residues long. The CDR3 sequence is CSAGASGASTDTQYF. DNA for the CDR3: TGCAGTGCTGGGGCTAGCGGTGCTAGCACAGATACGCAGTATTTT.

The chain links TRBV20-1 to TRBJ2-7, with 10 nucleotides matching TRBD1. The V and J ends lost 6 bases and 7 bases, in that order; junction bases with no gene match: 12. Germline loops: CDR1 DFQATT, CDR2 SNEGSKA (reference sequence). The CDR3 extends over 14 amino acids. The CDR3 DNA reads TGCAGTGCGCAGGACAGGGGGGCGCTGGGGGAGCAGTACTTC. Translating it yields CSAQDRGALGEQYF.